The entry below gives a single T cell receptor (beta chain) sequence along with its context. The sample belongs to a study of identical twins. TCRdb re-derived calls from the 5' RACE reads in MiXCR, one entry per CDR3 protein. The table lists a few hundred thousand distinct CDR3 sequences, less than 20% of them singletons. This CDR3 spans 13 amino acids. V was pared by 4 bases and J by 6 bases, with 9 bases between. The germline V gene has CDR1 KGHDR and CDR2 SFDVKD. The sample consisted of naive T cells sorted from blood. V is TRBV24-1 and J is TRBJ1-5, with D unclear. This TCR derives from a man in his fifties or sixties in good health. CDR3 protein: CATSDGVGQPQHF. As DNA, the CDR3 is TGTGCCACCAGTGACGGGGTCGGTCAGCCCCAGCATTTT.